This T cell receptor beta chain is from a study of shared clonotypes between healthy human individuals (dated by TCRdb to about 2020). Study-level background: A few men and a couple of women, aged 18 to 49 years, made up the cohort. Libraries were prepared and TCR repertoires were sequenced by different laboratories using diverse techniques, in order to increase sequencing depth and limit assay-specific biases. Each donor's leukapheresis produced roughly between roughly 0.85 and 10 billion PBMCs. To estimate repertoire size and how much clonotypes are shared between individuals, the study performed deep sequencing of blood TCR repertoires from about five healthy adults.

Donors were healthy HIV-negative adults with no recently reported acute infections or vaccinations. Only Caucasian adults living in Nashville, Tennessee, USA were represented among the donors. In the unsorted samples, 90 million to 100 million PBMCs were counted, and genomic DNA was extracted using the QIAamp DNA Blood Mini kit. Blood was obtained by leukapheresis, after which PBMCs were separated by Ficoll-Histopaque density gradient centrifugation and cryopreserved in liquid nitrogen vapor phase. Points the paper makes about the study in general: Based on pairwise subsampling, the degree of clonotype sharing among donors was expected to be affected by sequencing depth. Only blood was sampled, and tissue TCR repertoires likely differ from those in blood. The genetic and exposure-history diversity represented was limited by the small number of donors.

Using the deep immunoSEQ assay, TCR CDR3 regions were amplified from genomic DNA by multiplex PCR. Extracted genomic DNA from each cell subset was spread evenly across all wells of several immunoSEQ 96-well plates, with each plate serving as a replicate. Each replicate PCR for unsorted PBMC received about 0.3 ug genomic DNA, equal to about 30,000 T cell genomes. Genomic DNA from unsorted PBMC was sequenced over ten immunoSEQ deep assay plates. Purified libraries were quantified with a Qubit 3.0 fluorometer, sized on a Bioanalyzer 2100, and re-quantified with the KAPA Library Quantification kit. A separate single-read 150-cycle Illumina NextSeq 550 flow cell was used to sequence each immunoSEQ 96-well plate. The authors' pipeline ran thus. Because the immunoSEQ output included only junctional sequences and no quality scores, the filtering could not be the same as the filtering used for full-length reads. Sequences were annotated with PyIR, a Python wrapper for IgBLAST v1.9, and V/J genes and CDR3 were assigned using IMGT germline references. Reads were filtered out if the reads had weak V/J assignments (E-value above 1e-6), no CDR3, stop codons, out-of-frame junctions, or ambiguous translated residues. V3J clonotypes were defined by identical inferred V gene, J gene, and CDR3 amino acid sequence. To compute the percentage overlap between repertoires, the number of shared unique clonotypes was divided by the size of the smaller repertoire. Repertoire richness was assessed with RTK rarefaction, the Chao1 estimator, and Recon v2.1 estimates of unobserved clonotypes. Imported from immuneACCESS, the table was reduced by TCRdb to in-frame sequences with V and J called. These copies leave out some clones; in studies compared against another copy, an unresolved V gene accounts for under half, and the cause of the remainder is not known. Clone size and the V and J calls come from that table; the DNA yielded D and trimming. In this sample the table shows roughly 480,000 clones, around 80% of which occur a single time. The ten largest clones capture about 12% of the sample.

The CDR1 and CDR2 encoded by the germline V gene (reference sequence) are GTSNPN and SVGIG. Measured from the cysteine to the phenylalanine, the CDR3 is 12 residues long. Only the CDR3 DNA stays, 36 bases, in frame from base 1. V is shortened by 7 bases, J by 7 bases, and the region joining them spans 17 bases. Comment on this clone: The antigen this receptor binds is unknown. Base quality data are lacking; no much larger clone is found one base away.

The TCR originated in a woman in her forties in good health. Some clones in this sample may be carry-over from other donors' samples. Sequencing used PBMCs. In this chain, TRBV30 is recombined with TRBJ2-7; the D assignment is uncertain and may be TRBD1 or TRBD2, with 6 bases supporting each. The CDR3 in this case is CAFKSGGWEQYF. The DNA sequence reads TGTGCCTTCAAGTCCGGGGGCTGGGAGCAGTACTTC.